This TCR beta chain was found in a study of tumor and adjacent non-tumor tissue in lung cancer (dated by TCRdb to the late 2010s). About the study as a whole: Patients with adenocarcinoma (12), squamous cell carcinoma (2) and small cell lung cancer (1) were included in the cohort. Ages among the roughly 15 patients ranged from about 31 to 80 years, there were around ten men and 5 women, and disease was at TNM stage I to III. Sequencing generated a total of around 120 million productive TCRbeta reads, averaging roughly 4.2 million reads per sample. Using bulk TCRbeta repertoires from 15 lung cancer patients, the study set lung tumor tissue side by side with matched distant non-tumor lung tissue. Some 30 paired specimens, one tumor and one normal lung sample per patient, were profiled by TCRbeta CDR3 sequencing.

Library preparation was by multiplex PCR. TCRdb lists the instrument as Illumina HiSeq 2500. TCRbeta libraries were constructed through three rounds of nested PCR with primers (Table S4) according to protocols adapted from ARM-PCR. Before sequencing, PCR products of 200-500 bp were cut from the gel and purified using the QIAquick gel extraction kit. As for the authors' bioinformatics: Reads were cleaned with Trimmomatic, merged with FLASH into complete CDR3 sequences, and assigned to V(D)J germline segments with MiTCR. Clonal diversity was computed as the inverse Simpson's index with VDJtools. A read counted as productive if the sequence was in-frame and lacked a premature stop codon. TCRdb reprocessing: public reads trimmed at Q25 with fastp, clones called with MiXCR, in-frame beta chains kept. Rows are unified per CDR3 protein, each entry keeping the most common DNA and genes. For this entry, the V and J calls and clone size follow TCRdb and not the study's own pipeline. Across this sample there are about 43,000 distinct CDR3 sequences, with less than 65% seen only once. About 48% of the sample lies in the top ten.

RNA was extracted from bulk unsorted tissue and checked for quality with a NanoDrop ND-1000 and an Agilent 2100. Distant non-tumor tissue taken more than 3 cm from the tumor edge was used as the normal lung sample. Donors were newly diagnosed lung cancer patients admitted for thoracic surgery in China between August and November 2014, without prior chemotherapy. Patients with previous radiotherapy or chemotherapy, or with another concurrent cancer, were excluded from the study. Surgical tissue pieces of about 1-2.2 cm3 were preserved in RNAlater solution and stored at -80 °C until use. This clonotype was seen only a few times. There is no known antigen for this receptor. The sample holds no much larger clone one base away, and base qualities are not on file. V is trimmed back by 7 bases and J by 2 bases, and the junction contains 3 bases that no gene match accounts for. The CDR3, cysteine through phenylalanine, is 13 amino acids long. Solely the CDR3 DNA is kept, with 39 bases framed from the first base. CDR1 and CDR2, looked up from the germline V gene, are SNHLY and FYNNEI.

What the research found in general, with its limitations: Because peripheral blood was not sequenced, the blood TCRbeta repertoires of the lung cancer patients in the study went unexamined. Only approximately 14 patients were in the cohort, and the authors stated that larger samples and more detailed clinical data are needed. TCR diversity was significantly higher in younger patients, and greater tumor TCR diversity was associated with shorter overall survival and shorter disease-free survival. Significantly higher TCR diversity (inverse Simpson) was observed in tumor tissue than in normal lung tissue (approximately 430 vs 150, P = 0.0075, Mann-Whitney U test). A significantly larger cumulative share of the repertoire was made up by the top 100 clones in normal lung than in tumor tissue. Neither the sequencing platform nor unique molecular identifiers are mentioned in the methods.

This receptor was taken from a man in his fifties with non-small cell lung cancer. Here the chain combines TRBV2 and TRBJ2-5; TRBD1 fits 8 bases in the junction. The sequencing input was distant non-tumor lung tissue. The nucleotides are TGTGCCAGCACTTGGACAGGGCAAGAGACCCAGTACTTC. Translated, this gives CASTWTGQETQYF.